This T cell receptor beta chain derives from a study of PD-L1 blockade in urothelial cancer. Study-level information: Patients went on atezolizumab at some point between 2014 and 2015, receiving 1,200 mg intravenously every 3 weeks. Individuals in the cohort had been given 0 to 3 earlier chemotherapy regimens. At 3 weeks (second dose) and 6 weeks after starting treatment, blood was analyzed.

Germline-derived CDR1 and CDR2 are SGDLS and YYNGEE. Trimming stripped 0 bases from V and 1 base from J, with 8 bases between. This CDR3 spans 15 amino acids. Profiling relied on immunoSEQ multiplex PCR, and the TCRdb table lists in-frame clones only, not all of them. The data show tens of thousands of clones, with roughly 87% seen just once and 5% to 6% held by the top ten. This chain links TRBV9 with TRBJ2-1, with unresolved D. The clonotype was recovered from a woman aged 70 to 79 with urothelial cancer. The source was PBMCs, collected around atezolizumab (anti-PD-L1) treatment. In nucleotides, the CDR3 is TGTGCCAGCAGCGTAGACAGTTTGTCCTACAATGAGCAGTTCTTC. This sequence encodes CASSVDSLSYNEQFF.